These 29 T cell receptor beta chains came from one sample sequenced in a study of T-cell memory formation after mild COVID-19. MiXCR was run by TCRdb on the 5' RACE reads, yielding one entry per CDR3 protein. Altogether about 34,000 distinct CDR3 sequences are present, 7% to 8% being singletons, with the ten largest covering 25% to 30%. Material: PBMCs or a T cell subset sorted from them (not recorded which). These receptors all come from a man between 18 and 29 years old who had mild COVID-19 (a few samples of this study predate the infection). Cell type and time point are not known.

The chain employs TRBV24-1 and TRBJ2-1, with D possibly TRBD2 on 5 matching bases. Germline V gene lookup returns CDR1 KGHDR and CDR2 SFDVKD. CDR3 length equals 15 residues. V was trimmed by 8 bases and J by 3 bases, leaving 16 bases between them. The CDR3 reads CATTLGVSFYNEQFF. The DNA for the CDR3 is TGTGCCACCACCTTGGGAGTTTCCTTCTACAATGAGCAGTTCTTC.

V and J are TRBV29-1 and TRBJ2-1; D is unclear. From germline, CDR1 is SQVTM and CDR2 ANQGSEA. The CDR3 has 15 amino acids. V lost 1 base, J lost 0 bases, and 10 bases lay in between. The DNA for the CDR3 is TGCAGCGTTGAAGGTGACCGAGCCTCCTACAATGAGCAGTTCTTC. As protein: CSVEGDRASYNEQFF.

This clonotype appeared a few times. V and J are TRBV12-3 or TRBV12-4 and TRBJ1-1, with unresolved D. The CDR3 runs 15 residues. The V gene lost 5 bases and the J gene lost 0 bases, with 13 bases spanning the gap. The CDR3 DNA follows: TGTGCCAGCAGTAGTCAGGAGGGCATGAACACTGAAGCTTTCTTT. It translates to CASSSQEGMNTEAFF.

There are a few counts of this clonotype. This sequence joins TRBV29-1 and TRBJ2-3, with D maybe TRBD2 (6 bases). The V end was cut by 4 bases, the J end by 4 bases, with 12 bases between. The CDR3 is 13 amino acids. Per the germline V gene, CDR1 is SQVTM and CDR2 is ANQGSEA. The CDR3 sequence: CSVVRRGADTQYF. The CDR3 DNA reads TGCAGCGTTGTGCGGAGGGGAGCAGATACGCAGTATTTT.

This sequence joins TRBV10-3 and TRBJ2-1; a possible D gene is TRBD1 (6 bases). CDR1 is ENHRY and CDR2 is SYGVKD in the germline V gene. The length of the CDR3 is 13 residues. The germline V and J ends were trimmed by 2 bases and 7 bases, with 9 bases remaining between them. The CDR3 is CAISETGRNEQFF. CDR3 nucleotide sequence: TGTGCCATCAGTGAGACAGGGCGGAATGAGCAGTTCTTC.

The gene calls are TRBV5-1 and TRBJ2-5; the D gene is possibly TRBD2 (6 bases). The V end was cut by 1 base, the J end by 4 bases, with 14 bases between. CDR3 length equals 15 residues. Germline CDR1 is SGHRS and CDR2 is YFSETQ. CDR3 coding DNA: TGCGCCAGCAGCTTGTCGGATAGCGGACTAGAGACCCAGTACTTC. Amino acid sequence: CASSLSDSGLETQYF.

At least ten counts were recorded for this clonotype. J is TRBJ2-5 and V is TRBV30, with D hard to call. CDR3 length: 12 residues. V lost 0 bases and J 3 bases, leaving 5 bases between the germline ends. Germline V gene lookup returns CDR1 GTSNPN and CDR2 SVGIG (reference sequence). The CDR3 DNA is TGTGCCTGGAGTGTAACCGAAGAGACCCAGTACTTC. Translation gives CAWSVTEETQYF.

This clonotype has a count of ten or more. The rearrangement joins TRBV29-1 to TRBJ2-7, with 7 bases fitting TRBD1. The CDR3 totals 13 residues. The V and J ends lost 4 bases and 6 bases, in that order; junction bases with no gene match: 9. The germline V gene encodes CDR1 SQVTM and CDR2 ANQGSEA. The CDR3 nucleotides read TGCAGCGTTGGGAGAGACAGGGATAGCGAGCAGTACGTC. Protein: CSVGRDRDSEQYV.

This clonotype was seen ten or more times. This chain joins TRBV29-1 and TRBJ2-3; 9 bases are a match to TRBD1. J gave up 3 bases and V 6 bases, and 13 bases lay outside the gene matches. This CDR3 comprises 16 residues. CDR1 is SQVTM, CDR2 ANQGSEA, per germline. The CDR3 reads CSVTHPDRGVTDTQYF. The CDR3 DNA follows: TGCAGCGTCACCCACCCTGACAGGGGGGTAACAGATACGCAGTATTTT.

This clonotype has ten or more counts. V is TRBV6-5 and J is TRBJ2-1; a weak D match, TRBD2 (6 bases). V gave up 2 bases and J gave up 4 bases, with 18 bases separating them. Germline CDR1 reads MNHEY; CDR2 reads SVGAGI. This CDR3 is 17 amino acids long. The CDR3 loop is CASSYGWDSEKYNEQFF. The DNA for the CDR3 is TGTGCCAGCAGTTACGGGTGGGACTCCGAAAAATACAATGAGCAGTTCTTC.

This clonotype was counted many times. V usage is TRBV18 and J usage is TRBJ2-7; unclear D gene. The CDR3 extends over 14 amino acids. V was pared by 0 bases and J by 3 bases, with 9 bases between. Germline V CDR1 and CDR2: KGHSH, LQKENI. The CDR3: CASSPPAAFYEQYF. CDR3 nucleotide sequence: TGTGCCAGCTCACCACCGGCAGCTTTCTACGAGCAGTACTTC.

This clonotype was recorded at least ten times. The chain couples TRBV12-1 to TRBJ1-1. TRBV12-1 is a recognized pseudogene. This CDR3 is built from 11 residues. CDR3 in amino acids: CASSFATEAFF. CDR3 in DNA: TGTGCCAGCAGCTTTGCCACTGAAGCTTTCTTT.

This clonotype was seen at least ten times. This rearrangement joins TRBV20-1 to TRBJ1-1; no clear D gene. Germline lookup yields CDR1 DFQATT and CDR2 SNEGSKA (reference sequence). V was clipped by 4 bases and J by 7 bases, with 13 bases between them. The CDR3 length is 12 residues. In DNA form, the CDR3 reads TGCAGTGCTAAGGCCTCCGCCGTTGAAGCTTTCTTT. Encoded protein: CSAKASAVEAFF.

This clonotype occurred many times. The chain carries TRBV29-1 and TRBJ2-3, with D possibly being TRBD2 (7 bases). CDR1 is SQVTM, CDR2 ANQGSEA, per germline. This CDR3 comprises 15 residues. Trimming shortened V by 3 bases and J by 3 bases, and 16 bases separated the two germline ends. CDR3 DNA sequence: TGCAGCGTTGACAGGCCGGGGGGCCTGACAGATACGCAGTATTTT. Its protein is CSVDRPGGLTDTQYF.

This clonotype showed up just a few times. J is TRBJ2-7 and V is TRBV30; D is possibly TRBD1 (5 bases). V was pared by 0 bases and J by 6 bases, with 12 bases between. Germline CDR1 is GTSNPN and CDR2 is SVGIG (reference sequence). The CDR3 runs 13 residues. The CDR3 region is CAWSVLIGVEQYF. As DNA, the CDR3 is TGTGCCTGGAGTGTACTTATAGGGGTCGAGCAGTACTTC.

This clonotype has at least ten counts. The chain carries TRBV5-1 and TRBJ1-1, with D hard to call. The germline gives CDR1 SGHRS, CDR2 YFSETQ. V shed 2 bases and J shed 6 bases, with 8 bases lying between them. CDR3 length: 12 residues. The CDR3 is CASSLEAPEAFF. As DNA, the CDR3 is TGCGCCAGCAGCTTAGAGGCCCCTGAAGCTTTCTTT.

In this sample, this clonotype turned up many times. The V call is TRBV7-8, the J call TRBJ1-2, with D possibly matching TRBD1 (6 bases). Germline CDR1 is SGHVS and CDR2 is FQNEAQ. The CDR3 has 14 amino acids. The ends were cut back, 1 base at V and 4 bases at J, with 10 bases in the middle. CDR3 sequence: CASSLGQGLYGYTF. The CDR3 nucleotides are TGTGCCAGCAGCTTAGGGCAGGGGCTCTATGGCTACACCTTC.

In its sample, this clonotype was seen a few times. V is TRBV2 and J is TRBJ2-3, with D tentatively TRBD2 (5 bases). Germline loops: CDR1 SNHLY, CDR2 FYNNEI. The CDR3 covers 12 residues. V was cut by 6 bases and J by 4 bases, with 8 bases left in between. The CDR3 loop is CASSYSADTQYF. The DNA for the CDR3 is TGTGCCAGCAGCTATAGCGCAGATACGCAGTATTTT.

Turning to this clonotype: Sequence at one end of the junction differs from germline and may be a read error. The J gene is TRBJ2-5, the V gene TRBV5-1, with 11 bases matching TRBD2. CDR1 and CDR2 from the germline V gene are SGHRS and YFSETQ. The CDR3 contains 17 residues. DNA of the CDR3: TGCGCCAGCAGCCAATCTAGACTAGCGGGGTACCACGAGACCCAGTACTTC. Amino acid sequence: CASSQSRLAGYHETQYF.

This clonotype was seen many times. Here the CDR3 DNA reads TGTGCCACCAGTGATGGACTGAAAGGCACCTTC. Translated, it gives CATSDGLKGTF. The V gene is TRBV24-1, the J gene TRBJ1-2; D remains unclear. CDR1 and CDR2 from the germline V gene are KGHDR and SFDVKD. The CDR3 runs 11 residues. The V gene lost 3 bases and the J gene lost 13 bases, with 11 bases spanning the gap.

This clonotype was seen many times. The rearrangement uses TRBV19 and TRBJ2-1; unclear D gene. The CDR3 is 14 amino acids. Germline V gene lookup returns CDR1 LNHDA and CDR2 SQIVND (reference sequence). V lost 4 bases to trimming and J lost 9 bases, with 16 bases between them. The CDR3: CASSTRAGEVEQFF. DNA for the CDR3: TGTGCCAGTAGTACCCGGGCCGGAGAGGTTGAGCAGTTCTTC.

This clonotype was counted ten times or more. The chain links TRBV18 to TRBJ1-6; 10 nucleotides line up with TRBD1. The CDR3 runs to 16 residues. Unmatched junction bases numbered 10, after V lost 5 bases and J lost 9 bases. Germline values: CDR1 KGHSH, CDR2 LQKENI. CDR3 coding DNA: TGTGCCAGCTCATCAATAGGACAGGGGGAGTTTTCACCCCTCCACTTT. Encoded protein: CASSSIGQGEFSPLHF.

V gene TRBV27 combines with J gene TRBJ2-2; the D gene is possibly TRBD1 (6 bases). V was cut by 2 bases and J by 0 bases, with 7 bases left in between. CDR1 and CDR2 (germline): MNHEY, SMNVEV (reference sequence). The CDR3 contains 15 residues. CDR3: CASSLTGTNTGELFF. The CDR3 bases are TGTGCCAGCAGTTTAACAGGGACGAACACCGGGGAGCTGTTTTTT.

This clonotype was observed at least ten times. The chain combines TRBV5-1 with TRBJ1-3; D is unclear. V dropped 0 bases and J dropped 0 bases, with 7 bases sitting between them. CDR1 is SGHRS, CDR2 YFSETQ, per germline. The CDR3 contains 15 residues. CDR3 residues: CASSLEQSSGNTIYF. The DNA for the CDR3 is TGCGCCAGCAGCTTGGAACAGAGCTCTGGAAACACCATATATTTT.

V usage is TRBV5-1 and J usage is TRBJ2-1, with a weak D call TRBD1 (6 bases). The CDR3 sequence is 16 residues long. Germline CDR1 reads SGHRS; CDR2 reads YFSETQ. Deletions cut 4 bases from V and 1 base from J, with 15 bases between. The CDR3 protein is CASSRNRDPSYNEQFF. As DNA, the CDR3 is TGCGCCAGCAGCAGAAACAGGGACCCATCCTACAATGAGCAGTTCTTC.

This clonotype was seen only a few times. The genes are TRBV20-1 and TRBJ2-3; D not certain. Per the germline V gene, CDR1 is DFQATT and CDR2 is SNEGSKA (reference sequence). V lost 6 bases and J lost 4, with 8 bases in between. The CDR3 runs 11 residues. CDR3 nucleotide sequence: TGCAGTGCCTCCCATTCAGATACGCAGTATTTT. Encoded protein: CSASHSDTQYF.

The chain has TRBV27 and TRBJ2-1; TRBD2 aligns across 10 bases. This CDR3 comprises 16 residues. Germline CDR1 MNHEY, CDR2 SMNVEV (reference sequence). The trim removed 7 bases at V and 10 bases at J, leaving 16 bases unmatched. The CDR3 DNA follows: TGTGCCAGCACCTTTGGTCAAGCGGGGGGGGTCGGAGAGCAGTTCTTC. It yields the protein CASTFGQAGGVGEQFF.

This sequence joins TRBV28 and TRBJ2-7; D might be TRBD1 (5 bases). Germline V gene data show CDR1 as MDHEN and CDR2 as SYDVKM. Trimming took 5 bases from V and 3 from J, leaving 11 bases between them. CDR3 size: 13 residues. The CDR3 nucleotides are TGTGCCAGCAGTAGGGCAGGGATCTACGAGCAGTACGTC. It yields the protein CASSRAGIYEQYV.

This clonotype was seen ten or more times. This chain links TRBV20-1 with TRBJ2-3; D possibly corresponds to TRBD2 (5 bases). The germline V gene has CDR1 DFQATT and CDR2 SNEGSKA (reference sequence). Trimming left V 0 bases short and J 1 base short, with 11 bases between. The CDR3 is 15 residues long. CDR3 amino acids: CSARDTSGGTDTQYF. CDR3 in DNA: TGCAGTGCTAGAGATACTAGTGGAGGCACAGATACGCAGTATTTT.